This TCR beta chain emerged from a study of cytomegalovirus exposure and HLA in healthy donors. As for the study in general: Roughly 179 million T cells yielded 120 million or so unique TCR beta sequences, as an earlier analysis found. Study findings and constraints: More than 150 TCR beta chains were listed as cytomegalovirus-associated.

The J segment lost 8 bases and the V segment lost 4 bases, leaving 5 bases of the junction unmatched. CDR1 is SGHVS, CDR2 FQNEAQ, per germline. There are 15 residues in the CDR3. Details on this clone: The antigen is not known.

The study ran its PCR with 60 Vbeta and 13 Jbeta primers. Profiled with immunoSEQ multiplex PCR; TCRdb holds only in-frame clones, not every one. The sample comprises some 140,000 clones, 65% to 80% of which are singletons, and 4% to 4.5% rests with the top ten. The sequence derives from a woman aged 35 to 49 in good health and CMV-seronegative. The V gene is TRBV7-8, the J gene TRBJ1-6; TRBD1 aligns across 10 bases. The sample comprised PBMCs. CDR3 region: CASSSGTGDYSPLHF. The CDR3 DNA reads TGTGCCAGCAGCTCCGGGACAGGGGATTATTCACCCCTCCACTTT.